This T cell receptor beta chain was identified during a study of blood T cells in healthy people across ages. Whole-study context: Template switching captured about one barcoded beta molecule per two T cells. Study results and caveats: Diversity of TCR beta per million T cells declined in a roughly linear way with age. With donor CMV status unknown, expanded clonotype changes were possibly confounded.

Trimming took off 0 bases at V and 5 bases at J, with 11 bases between the two ends. Germline V gene data show CDR1 as SGHRS and CDR2 as YFSETQ. This CDR3 spans 15 amino acids. Alongside a J-beta primer mix, a sample-barcoded 5' primer served in a second PCR lasting 7 to 11 cycles. Every sample gave at least 3 million paired-end reads containing CDR3. TCRdb ran MiXCR on the 5' RACE reads and lists one entry per CDR3 protein. The sample has about 1.4 million distinct CDR3 sequences, approximately 59% seen once. As concerns this clonotype: The antigen remains unidentified.

The TCR comes from a man aged 18 to 29 in good health. What was sequenced was blood. The V call is TRBV5-1, the J call TRBJ2-2; unclear D gene. The CDR3 sequence is CASSLESRRTGELFF. CDR3 DNA sequence: TGCGCCAGCAGCTTGGAGAGCAGAAGAACCGGGGAGCTGTTTTTT. The full variable domain, in which reference TRBV5-1 and TRBJ2-2 provide the parts outside the CDR3, is KAGVTQTPRYLIKTRGQQVTLSCSPISGHRSVSWYQQTPGQGLQFLFEYFSETQRNKGNFPGRFSGRQFSNSRSEMNVSTLELGDSALYLCASSLESRRTGELFFGEGSRLTVL.